What follows is one T cell receptor beta chain and its context. The data derive from a study of blood T cell repertoires in COVID-19. CDR3 length: 16 residues. Trimming pared 3 bases from V and 1 base from J, leaving 10 bases between. Germline V gene data show CDR1 as MNHEY and CDR2 as SMNVEV (reference sequence). Assay: immunoSEQ multiplex PCR; the TCRdb copy retains only in-frame clones and omits some. Here the sample spans about 170,000 clones, 82% being singletons. The TCR was taken from a woman of 80 years or more with active or convalescent COVID-19. The sample consisted of peripheral blood. V usage is TRBV27 and J usage is TRBJ2-6; TRBD1 is a possible D gene (5 bases). Here the CDR3 reads CASSFHRWSGANVLTF. Written as DNA, the CDR3 is TGTGCCAGCAGTTTCCACAGGTGGTCTGGGGCCAACGTCCTGACTTTC.